This T cell receptor (beta chain) appears in the sequencing data of a study of T cell repertoires in cytomegalovirus infection. Regarding the study as a whole: Clonotypes of TCR beta that were HLA-C-restricted and CMV-specific dominated the ex vivo response.

The CDR3 covers 14 residues. V dropped 6 bases and J dropped 4 bases, with 13 bases sitting between them. Germline lookup yields CDR1 SGHTA and CDR2 FQGNSA. TCRdb re-called the reads through MiXCR, storing one row per CDR3 protein. The sample records around 710,000 distinct CDR3 sequences, almost 30% being singletons. There are a few counts of this clonotype. Its cognate antigen is unknown. The specimen was cultured CD8+ T cells from PBMCs, collected from culture after CMV antigen stimulation. The TCR originated in a human donor in good health (CMV status not recorded). Some clones in this sample may be carry-over from other donors' samples. The chain has TRBV7-2 and TRBJ2-1; D ambiguous. CDR3 residues: CASSPVFEYNEQFF. The CDR3, as DNA: TGTGCCAGCAGTCCAGTTTTCGAGTACAATGAGCAGTTCTTC.